There are a few counts of the clone carrying this T cell receptor beta chain. Its matching antigen is unknown. All of the donors resided in Nashville, Tennessee, and each was a Caucasian adult. This entry belongs to a study of shared clonotypes between healthy human individuals. Notes on the study in general: An expected dependence of interdonor clonotype sharing on sequencing depth was noted.

Splitting of each subset's genomic DNA was done evenly across several immunoSEQ plates. Measured with immunoSEQ multiplex PCR; TCRdb has only the in-frame clones, and not every one. Among about 1 million clones listed, roughly 70% were seen once. This CDR3 contains 17 residues. V dropped 0 bases and J dropped 5; count of bases not matched to a gene: 6. Looked up from germline, CDR1 is LNHDA and CDR2 is SQIVND (reference sequence). The chain uses TRBV19 and TRBJ2-5; 13 bases align to TRBD2. This receptor was obtained from a man between 18 and 35 years old in good health. Sequenced input: memory CD4+ T cells sorted from blood. Sample subset: CD45RA-negative fraction. The CDR3 DNA sequence: TGTGCCAGTAGTATAGATCTGACTAGCGGGAGGCGGGAGACCCAGTACTTC. Its protein is CASSIDLTSGRRETQYF.